The 15 T cell receptor beta chains given below trace back to one sample, sequenced in a study of blood T cell repertoires in COVID-19. Sequenced by immunoSEQ multiplex PCR; TCRdb stores in-frame clones only, minus some. The sample consists of 150,000 or so clones, roughly 80% of them appearing once. Sequenced sample: PBMCs or T cells enriched from blood (not recorded which). The receptors derive from a woman aged 50 to 60 who had recovered from COVID-19.

This chain links TRBV5-5 with TRBJ1-6, with TRBD1 as a possible D gene (5 bases). V was pared by 3 bases and J by 8 bases, with 12 bases between. The germline V gene has CDR1 SGHKS and CDR2 YYEKEE (reference sequence). This CDR3 contains 14 residues. The CDR3 region has the DNA TGTGCCAGCAGCTCGAACACAGGCGATTCACCCCTCCACTTT. It specifies CASSSNTGDSPLHF. Filled out from reference TRBV5-5 and TRBJ1-6, the complete variable domain reads DAGVTQSPTHLIKTRGQQVTLRCSPISGHKSVSWYQQVLGQGPQFIFQYYEKEERGRGNFPDRFSARQFPNYSSELNVNALLLGDSALYLCASSSNTGDSPLHFGNGTRLTVT.

There are a few counts of this clone. V gene TRBV28 combines with J gene TRBJ1-2; D unclear. The CDR3 spans 14 residues. The germline gives CDR1 MDHEN, CDR2 SYDVKM. Trimming took 1 base from V and 4 from J, leaving 10 bases between them. The chain's CDR3 is CASSLFRRSYGYTF. CDR3 coding DNA: TGTGCCAGCAGTTTATTCCGGCGGTCCTATGGCTACACCTTC.

The rearrangement uses TRBV18 and TRBJ1-1; D remains unclear. V was shortened by 0 bases and J by 4 bases, with 6 bases between the two germline ends. Germline V gene sequence: CDR1 KGHSH, CDR2 LQKENI. CDR3 length equals 13 residues. In DNA, the CDR3 is TGTGCCAGCTCACCACCCGGGGTCACTGAAGCTTTCTTT. Protein product: CASSPPGVTEAFF.

The V gene is TRBV18, the J gene TRBJ1-2; possible D gene TRBD1, 5 bases. The CDR3 has 16 residues. CDR1 KGHSH and CDR2 LQKENI come from the germline V gene. Trimming took off 5 bases at V and 4 bases at J, with 20 bases between the two ends. CDR3 region: CASSAALWGDGYGYTF. The CDR3 region has the DNA TGTGCCAGCTCAGCGGCCTTATGGGGGGACGGCTATGGCTACACCTTC.

V usage is TRBV19 and J usage is TRBJ1-6; D gene uncertain. This CDR3 has 12 residues. The germline V gene has CDR1 LNHDA and CDR2 SQIVND (reference sequence). V was cut by 5 bases and J by 8 bases, with 7 bases left in between. CDR3 sequence reads: CASSSRDSPLHF. CDR3 in DNA: TGTGCCAGTAGTTCAAGAGATTCACCCCTCCACTTT.

This clone was seen once. The rearrangement joins TRBV5-1 to TRBJ1-4; 8 bases map to TRBD1. Germline V gene lookup returns CDR1 SGHRS and CDR2 YFSETQ. The V and J ends lost 4 bases and 7 bases, in that order; junction bases with no gene match: 9. This CDR3 contains 15 residues. Written as DNA, the CDR3 is TGCGCCAGCAGCCAAGTCGGGACAGGCGCTGAAAAACTGTTTTTT. It codes for CASSQVGTGAEKLFF.

The chain uses TRBV5-6 and TRBJ1-2; TRBD1 aligns across 8 bases. The V and J ends lost 4 bases and 4 bases, in that order; junction bases with no gene match: 15. The CDR3 totals 17 residues. Germline loops: CDR1 SGHDT, CDR2 YYEEEE. Here the CDR3 DNA reads TGTGCCAGCAGCCTGGGGGAGGCAGGGGGCAGTTTCTATGGCTACACCTTC. Its translation: CASSLGEAGGSFYGYTF.

The chain carries TRBV19 and TRBJ1-5; 8 bases line up with TRBD1. The CDR3 sequence is 14 residues long. Per germline, CDR1 LNHDA and CDR2 SQIVND (reference sequence). After removal of 6 bases from V and 7 bases from J, the junction contained 8 bases not matched to a gene. In nucleotides, the CDR3 is TGTGCCAGTAGGGACAGGGATATTGGGCAGCCCCAGCATTTT. It encodes CASRDRDIGQPQHF. The full variable domain, completed using reference TRBV19 and TRBJ1-5, is DGGITQSPKYLFRKEGQNVTLSCEQNLNHDAMYWYRQDPGQGLRLIYYSQIVNDFQKGDIAEGYSVSREKKESFPLTVTSAQKNPTAFYLCASRDRDIGQPQHFGDGTRLSIL.

The chain employs TRBV7-2 and TRBJ1-2; possible D gene TRBD1, 6 bases. V was pared by 4 bases and J by 4 bases, with 7 bases between. CDR1 is SGHTA, CDR2 FQGNSA, per germline. The CDR3 consists of 12 residues. The CDR3 DNA reads TGTGCCAGCAGCTGGGACACCTATGGCTACACCTTC. Encoded protein: CASSWDTYGYTF.

The genes are TRBV6-5 and TRBJ1-2, with no clear D. The CDR3 totals 15 residues. V was pared by 4 bases and J by 4 bases, with 16 bases between. CDR1 is MNHEY and CDR2 is SVGAGI in the germline V gene. Here the CDR3 reads CASSSPIPGRYGYTF. CDR3 in DNA: TGTGCCAGCAGTTCACCGATCCCGGGTCGCTATGGCTACACCTTC.

The chain couples TRBV7-8 to TRBJ1-5; 9 positions match TRBD1. CDR1 is SGHVS, CDR2 FQNEAQ, per germline. J gave up 6 bases and V 5 bases, and 11 bases lay outside the gene matches. The CDR3 totals 16 residues. The CDR3 loop is CASSLRTGELGQPQHF. The CDR3 coding sequence is TGTGCCAGCAGCCTTCGGACAGGGGAGTTGGGTCAGCCCCAGCATTTT. Drawing the rest from reference TRBV7-8 and TRBJ1-5, the complete variable domain is GAGVSQSPRYKVAKRGQDVALRCDPISGHVSLFWYQQALGQGPEFLTYFQNEAQLDKSGLPSDRFFAERPEGSVSTLKIQRTQQEDSAVYLCASSLRTGELGQPQHFGDGTRLSIL.

This clone has a handful of counts. V usage is TRBV7-8 and J usage is TRBJ1-2; D perhaps matches TRBD1 (5 bases). This CDR3 spans 13 amino acids. Trimming left V 2 bases short and J 8 bases short, with 12 bases between. The germline V gene has CDR1 SGHVS and CDR2 FQNEAQ. CDR3 DNA sequence: TGTGCCAGCAGCTTAATATGGGGGGAAGGCTACACCTTC. Translation gives CASSLIWGEGYTF.

This chain links TRBV7-6 with TRBJ2-2, with 13 bases identical to TRBD2. This CDR3 has 18 amino acids. V shed 5 bases and J 5 bases; nucleotides not matched to a gene: 11. The V gene's germline CDR1 is SGHVS and CDR2 FNYEAQ. CDR3 sequence reads: CASSQRTSGGPRTGELFF. In DNA form, the CDR3 reads TGTGCCAGCAGCCAAAGGACTAGCGGGGGCCCCCGGACCGGGGAGCTGTTTTTT. The full variable domain, its missing parts supplied by reference TRBV7-6 and TRBJ2-2, is GAGVSQSPRYKVTKRGQDVALRCDPISGHVSLYWYRQALGQGPEFLTYFNYEAQQDKSGLPNDRFSAERPEGSISTLTIQRTEQRDSAMYRCASSQRTSGGPRTGELFFGEGSRLTVL.

J is TRBJ2-7 and V is TRBV6-1; tentative D call: TRBD2 (6 bases). The germline V gene encodes CDR1 MNHNS and CDR2 SASEGT. V was clipped by 4 bases and J by 4 bases, with 29 bases between them. This CDR3 is 19 amino acids long. DNA for the CDR3: TGTGCCAGCAGTGGAAGCCGTGCCGGGGGAACTTCCCTCGGGTACGAGCAGTACGTC. This translates into CASSGSRAGGTSLGYEQYV.

The V gene is TRBV5-1, the J gene TRBJ1-6; the D gene is possibly TRBD1 (5 bases). CDR1 and CDR2 from the germline V gene are SGHRS and YFSETQ. Between the trimmed V and J ends, which lost 4 bases and 7 bases, there was a span of 15 bases. This CDR3 contains 15 residues. For the CDR3, the DNA is TGCGCCAGCAGCGCAAGACAGCCAGGGAATTCACCCCTCCACTTT. It codes for CASSARQPGNSPLHF.